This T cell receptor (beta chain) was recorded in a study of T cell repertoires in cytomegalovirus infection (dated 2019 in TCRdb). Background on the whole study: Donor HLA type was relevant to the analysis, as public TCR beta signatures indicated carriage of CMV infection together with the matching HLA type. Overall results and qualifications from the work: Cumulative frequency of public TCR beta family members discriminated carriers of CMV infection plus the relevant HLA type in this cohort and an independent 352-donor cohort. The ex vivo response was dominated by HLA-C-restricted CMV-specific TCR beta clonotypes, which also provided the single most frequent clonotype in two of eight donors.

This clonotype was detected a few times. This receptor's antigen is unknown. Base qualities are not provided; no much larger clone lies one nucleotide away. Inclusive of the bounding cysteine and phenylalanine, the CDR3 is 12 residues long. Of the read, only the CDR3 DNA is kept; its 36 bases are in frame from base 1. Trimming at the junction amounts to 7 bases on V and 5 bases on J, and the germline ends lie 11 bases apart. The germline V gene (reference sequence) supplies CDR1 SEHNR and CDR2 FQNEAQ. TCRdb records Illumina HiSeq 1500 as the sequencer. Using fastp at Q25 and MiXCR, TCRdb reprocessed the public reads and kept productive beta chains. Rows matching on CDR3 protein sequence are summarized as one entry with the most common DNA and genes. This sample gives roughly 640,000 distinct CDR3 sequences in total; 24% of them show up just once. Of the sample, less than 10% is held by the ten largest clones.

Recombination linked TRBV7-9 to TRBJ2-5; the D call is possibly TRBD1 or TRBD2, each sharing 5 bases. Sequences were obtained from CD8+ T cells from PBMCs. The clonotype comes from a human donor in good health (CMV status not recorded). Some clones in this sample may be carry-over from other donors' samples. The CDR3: CASIDWGETQYF. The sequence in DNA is TGTGCCAGCATAGACTGGGGGGAGACCCAGTACTTC.